This is a list of T cell receptor beta chains from one sample in a study of cytomegalovirus exposure and HLA in healthy donors. TCRdb's table, derived via immunoSEQ multiplex PCR, lists solely in-frame clones and lacks some. The repertoire holds roughly 200,000 clones, with over 60% as singletons. Sequenced input: PBMCs. The receptors come from a man between 18 and 35 years old in good health and CMV-seronegative. Each CDR3 is given with its conserved first and last residue. Fields, in order: CDR3 protein, CDR3 DNA, D gene, J gene, V gene, clone size. D genes are given only for firm matches. Some rows mark clone size as missing; the rest say once, few, many or name a class of expanded clone.

CDR3: CASIPRTGDNEKLFF; DNA: TGTGCCAGCATCCCGCGGACAGGGGATAATGAAAAACTGTTTTTT; D: TRBD1; J: TRBJ1-4; V: TRBV2; size: NA
CDR3: CASSKQVDSNQPQHF; DNA: TGTGCCAGTAGTAAACAGGTAGATAGCAATCAGCCCCAGCATTTT; D: NA; J: TRBJ1-5; V: TRBV19; size: NA
CDR3: CASSFRLAGGGTDTQYF; DNA: TGTGCCAGCAGTTTCCGCCTAGCGGGAGGAGGGACAGATACGCAGTATTTT; D: TRBD2; J: TRBJ2-3; V: TRBV27; size: NA
CDR3: CASSLAMGRENGYTF; DNA: TGCGCCAGCAGCTTGGCCATGGGCAGGGAAAATGGCTACACCTTC; D: NA; J: TRBJ1-2; V: TRBV5-1; size: once
CDR3: CASSTGDYGYTF; DNA: TGTGCCAGCAGCACCGGGGACTATGGCTACACCTTC; D: NA; J: TRBJ1-2; V: TRBV7-9; size: few
CDR3: CASSESWDRAYEQYF; DNA: TGTGCCAGCAGTGAATCCTGGGACAGGGCCTACGAGCAGTACTTC; D: TRBD1; J: TRBJ2-7; V: TRBV25-1; size: NA
CDR3: CAWTAGNFLYNEQFF; DNA: TGTGCCTGGACCGCCGGGAACTTCCTTTACAATGAGCAGTTCTTC; D: NA; J: TRBJ2-1; V: TRBV30; size: NA
CDR3: CASSPGGGGLTEAFF; DNA: TGTGCCAGCAGCCCTGGGGGGGGTGGACTCACTGAAGCTTTCTTT; D: NA; J: TRBJ1-1; V: TRBV9; size: NA
CDR3: CASSPTGANYGYTF; DNA: TGTGCCAGTAGCCCCACGGGAGCAAACTATGGCTACACCTTC; D: NA; J: TRBJ1-2; V: TRBV19; size: NA
CDR3: CASSLFGGSGNTIYF; DNA: TGTGCCAGCAGCTTGTTTGGCGGGTCTGGAAACACCATATATTTT; D: NA; J: TRBJ1-3; V: TRBV5-4; size: few
CDR3: CASRFMGQPLSEQYF; DNA: TGTGCCAGCAGATTCATGGGACAGCCGCTTTCCGAGCAGTACTTC; D: TRBD1; J: TRBJ2-7; V: TRBV2; size: NA
CDR3: CAWSVFGTSVVDTQYF; DNA: TGTGCCTGGAGTGTATTCGGGACTAGCGTCGTCGATACGCAGTATTTT; D: TRBD2; J: TRBJ2-3; V: TRBV30; size: NA
CDR3: CASSWFGTGSYEQYF; DNA: TGTGCCAGCAGTTGGTTCGGGACAGGTTCCTACGAGCAGTACTTC; D: TRBD1; J: TRBJ2-7; V: TRBV27; size: NA
CDR3: CASRRYTGDTEAFF; DNA: TGTGCCAGCCGACGTTATACAGGGGACACTGAAGCTTTCTTT; D: TRBD1; J: TRBJ1-1; V: TRBV27; size: NA
CDR3: CASRPTGHSYEQYF; DNA: TGTGCCAGCCGGCCGACAGGCCATTCCTACGAGCAGTACTTC; D: NA; J: TRBJ2-7; V: TRBV28; size: NA
CDR3: CASSPPSYDSSYNEQFF; DNA: TGTGCCAGCTCACCACCCTCTTATGATAGCTCCTACAATGAGCAGTTCTTC; D: NA; J: TRBJ2-1; V: TRBV18; size: NA
CDR3: CASGLAGADTQYF; DNA: TGTGCCAGTGGACTAGCGGGAGCAGATACGCAGTATTTT; D: TRBD2; J: TRBJ2-3; V: TRBV18; size: NA
CDR3: CASSGQGFNQPQHF; DNA: TGTGCCAGCAGCGGGCAGGGGTTCAATCAGCCCCAGCATTTT; D: NA; J: TRBJ1-5; V: TRBV5-6; size: NA
CDR3: CASSRTGGGTEAFF; DNA: TGTGCCAGCAGCCGGACAGGGGGTGGTACTGAAGCTTTCTTT; D: TRBD1; J: TRBJ1-1; V: TRBV7-9; size: NA
CDR3: CASSFGQGDTGELFF; DNA: TGCGCCAGCAGCTTTGGACAGGGGGACACCGGGGAGCTGTTTTTT; D: TRBD1; J: TRBJ2-2; V: TRBV5-1; size: NA
CDR3: CASSETWGRGNTGELFF; DNA: TGTGCCAGCAGTGAAACGTGGGGGCGCGGAAACACCGGGGAGCTGTTTTTT; D: NA; J: TRBJ2-2; V: TRBV2; size: NA
CDR3: CSTGETYEQYF; DNA: TGCAGTACAGGGGAGACCTACGAGCAGTACTTC; D: TRBD1; J: TRBJ2-7; V: TRBV20-1; size: NA
CDR3: CASSPNTGSYNEQFF; DNA: TGTGCCAGCAGCCCAAATACAGGGTCCTACAATGAGCAGTTCTTC; D: NA; J: TRBJ2-1; V: TRBV5-4; size: NA
CDR3: CASSRTGFAEKLFF; DNA: TGTGCCAGCAGCCGGACAGGGTTCGCTGAAAAACTGTTTTTT; D: TRBD1; J: TRBJ1-4; V: TRBV7-2; size: NA
CDR3: CAWRGSTGELFF; DNA: TGTGCCTGGAGAGGGAGCACCGGGGAGCTGTTTTTT; D: NA; J: TRBJ2-2; V: TRBV30; size: NA
CDR3: CSVESGTGWTGTGELFF; DNA: TGCAGCGTTGAATCCGGGACAGGTTGGACTGGAACCGGGGAGCTGTTTTTT; D: TRBD1; J: TRBJ2-2; V: TRBV29-1; size: NA
CDR3: CASGSGWVDTGELFF; DNA: TGTGCCAGCGGCTCAGGGTGGGTGGACACCGGGGAGCTGTTTTTT; D: NA; J: TRBJ2-2; V: TRBV2; size: NA
CDR3: CASSPFTDTQYF; DNA: TGTGCCAGCTCACCCTTCACAGATACGCAGTATTTT; D: NA; J: TRBJ2-3; V: TRBV18; size: NA
CDR3: CASSQGTVLGTKTYEQYF; DNA: TGTGCCAGCAGCCAAGGGACGGTGCTAGGGACTAAGACCTACGAGCAGTACTTC; D: TRBD2; J: TRBJ2-7; V: TRBV14; size: few
CDR3: CASSPGRGLDEQYF; DNA: TGCGCCAGCAGTCCTGGACGGGGGTTGGACGAGCAGTACTTC; D: NA; J: TRBJ2-7; V: TRBV5-1; size: few
CDR3: CASSGSGTGVGEQYF; DNA: TGTGCCAGCAGTGGGTCCGGGACAGGGGTTGGCGAGCAGTACTTC; D: TRBD1; J: TRBJ2-7; V: TRBV2; size: few
CDR3: CASSLVIPAVGTEAFF; DNA: TGTGCCAGCAGCTTAGTCATACCGGCGGTAGGCACTGAAGCTTTCTTT; D: NA; J: TRBJ1-1; V: TRBV7-2; size: NA
CDR3: CASSLDGGNEQFF; DNA: TGTGCCAGCAGCTTGGACGGGGGAAATGAGCAGTTCTTC; D: NA; J: TRBJ2-1; V: TRBV5-1; size: NA
CDR3: CASSLGPGRGNTEAFF; DNA: TGTGCCAGCAGCTTAGGCCCGGGGAGGGGCAACACTGAAGCTTTCTTT; D: NA; J: TRBJ1-1; V: TRBV7-9; size: NA
CDR3: CASSLVRGINYGYTF; DNA: TGTGCCAGCAGCTTAGTTAGGGGGATCAACTATGGCTACACCTTC; D: NA; J: TRBJ1-2; V: TRBV7-9; size: NA
CDR3: CASILWPGTEAFF; DNA: TGTGCCAGCATCTTGTGGCCGGGCACTGAAGCTTTCTTT; D: NA; J: TRBJ1-1; V: TRBV2; size: NA
CDR3: CASSLGGSGTGELFF; DNA: TGTGCCAGCAGTTTAGGGGGGAGCGGAACCGGGGAGCTGTTTTTT; D: NA; J: TRBJ2-2; V: TRBV27; size: NA
CDR3: CASGGTGREKLFF; DNA: TGTGCCAGCGGGGGGACAGGGAGGGAAAAACTGTTTTTT; D: TRBD1; J: TRBJ1-4; V: TRBV4-2; size: NA
CDR3: CASSGLAGAYEQYF; DNA: TGCGCCAGCAGTGGACTAGCGGGAGCCTACGAGCAGTACTTC; D: TRBD2; J: TRBJ2-7; V: TRBV10-2; size: NA
CDR3: CASSLFVRTSAFYEQYF; DNA: TGTGCCAGCAGCTTATTCGTCCGGACTAGCGCTTTCTACGAGCAGTACTTC; D: TRBD2; J: TRBJ2-7; V: TRBV7-8; size: NA
CDR3: CASSLKTGTGVPDTQYF; DNA: TGTGCCAGCAGCCTAAAAACCGGGACAGGGGTGCCAGATACGCAGTATTTT; D: TRBD1; J: TRBJ2-3; V: TRBV5-6; size: NA
CDR3: CASSEAAYGYGYTF; DNA: TGTGCCAGCAGTGAAGCCGCCTACGGGTATGGCTACACCTTC; D: NA; J: TRBJ1-2; V: TRBV6-1; size: NA
CDR3: CASSLAFTGELFF; DNA: TGCGCCAGCAGCTTGGCGTTCACCGGGGAGCTGTTTTTT; D: NA; J: TRBJ2-2; V: TRBV5-1; size: NA
CDR3: CAWSVRLAGNYEQYF; DNA: TGTGCCTGGAGTGTACGACTAGCGGGTAACTACGAGCAGTACTTC; D: TRBD2; J: TRBJ2-7; V: TRBV30; size: few
CDR3: CASSHEDRGDGKLFF; DNA: TGTGCCAGCAGCCATGAGGACAGGGGGGACGGAAAACTGTTTTTT; D: TRBD1; J: TRBJ1-4; V: TRBV4-2; size: NA
CDR3: CASSLQGATEKLFF; DNA: TGTGCCAGCAGCCTACAGGGGGCCACGGAAAAACTGTTTTTT; D: TRBD1; J: TRBJ1-4; V: TRBV5-4; size: few
CDR3: CASSLEGQGLKAFF; DNA: TGTGCCAGCAGCTTGGAGGGACAGGGACTGAAAGCTTTCTTT; D: TRBD1; J: TRBJ1-1; V: TRBV5-4; size: NA
CDR3: CASSLDLYEQYF; DNA: TGCGCCAGCAGCTTGGATCTCTACGAGCAGTACTTC; D: NA; J: TRBJ2-7; V: TRBV5-1; size: few
CDR3: CAWGTSGSYEQYF; DNA: TGTGCCTGGGGGACTAGCGGGAGTTACGAGCAGTACTTC; D: TRBD2; J: TRBJ2-7; V: TRBV30; size: NA
CDR3: CASSLAKQDTQYF; DNA: TGCGCCAGCAGCTTGGCCAAACAAGATACGCAGTATTTT; D: NA; J: TRBJ2-3; V: TRBV5-1; size: NA
CDR3: CASSRREAGNTIYF; DNA: TGTGCCAGCAGCCGCAGGGAGGCTGGAAACACCATATATTTT; D: NA; J: TRBJ1-3; V: TRBV5-6; size: NA
CDR3: CASSTRQTGANVLTF; DNA: TGTGCCAGCAGCACCCGACAGACTGGGGCCAACGTCCTGACTTTC; D: NA; J: TRBJ2-6; V: TRBV5-4; size: few